A single sample gave rise to the 24 T cell receptor beta chains below, sequenced in a study of cytomegalovirus exposure and HLA in healthy donors. The primer mix had 60 Vbeta and 13 Jbeta primers. Generated by immunoSEQ multiplex PCR, the TCRdb table keeps only in-frame clones and is missing some. The sample lists about 140,000 clones, 75% occurring once. Sequencing used PBMCs. The receptor set was obtained from a man between 25 and 39 years old in good health and CMV-seronegative.

CDR3 DNA: TGTGCCAGCAGTTTCCAGGGTTTGGGGGAGCTGTTTTTT. Translating it yields CASSFQGLGELFF. The chain couples TRBV28 to TRBJ2-2; possibly TRBD1 for D (5 bases). V was pared by 3 bases and J by 8 bases, with 10 bases between. The CDR3 runs to 13 residues. Germline CDR1 and CDR2: MDHEN and SYDVKM.

In this sample, this clone turned up once. This chain connects TRBV5-1 to TRBJ1-1, with TRBD1 as a possible D gene (6 bases). The V and J ends lost 2 bases and 5 bases respectively, with 16 bases between them. Looked up from germline, CDR1 is SGHRS and CDR2 is YFSETQ. This CDR3 spans 15 amino acids. CDR3 coding DNA: TGCGCCAGCAGCTTACGGCCTGGGGGCGAAACTGAAGCTTTCTTT. Protein product: CASSLRPGGETEAFF.

The chain links TRBV6-5 to TRBJ1-3; 10 positions match TRBD1. Per the germline V gene, CDR1 is MNHEY and CDR2 is SVGAGI. Trimming removed 2 bases from V and 2 bases from J; junction bases left unmatched: 3. CDR3 length: 16 amino acids. The CDR3 sequence is CASSYDGQGAGNTIYF. The CDR3 DNA follows: TGTGCCAGCAGTTACGACGGACAGGGGGCTGGAAACACCATATATTTT.

The J gene is TRBJ2-7, the V gene TRBV6-1; 7 bases fit TRBD1. V was pared by 10 bases and J by 0 bases, with 9 bases of the junction left unmatched. The CDR3 has 14 residues. Germline V gene lookup returns CDR1 MNHNS and CDR2 SASEGT. This CDR3 is CATQTGFFSYEQYF. The CDR3, as DNA: TGTGCCACCCAGACAGGGTTTTTCTCCTACGAGCAGTACTTC.

This chain links TRBV30 with TRBJ1-4; 9 nucleotides align to TRBD1. CDR3 length: 15 residues. Germline CDR1 is GTSNPN and CDR2 is SVGIG (reference sequence). The V and J ends lost 2 bases and 10 bases, in that order; junction bases with no gene match: 11. The CDR3 nucleotides read TGTGCCTGGAGTTCGCGGACAGGGGCTTCCGGAAAACTGTTTTTT. It codes for CAWSSRTGASGKLFF.

The chain has TRBV5-5 and TRBJ2-3; tentatively, D is TRBD1 (5 bases). From germline, CDR1 is SGHKS and CDR2 YYEKEE (reference sequence). CDR3 length: 14 residues. Trimming shortened V by 0 bases and J by 4 bases, and 9 bases separated the two germline ends. CDR3 in amino acids: CASSLEGHPDTQYF. CDR3 bases: TGTGCCAGCAGCTTGGAAGGACACCCAGATACGCAGTATTTT.

The rearrangement uses TRBV29-1 and TRBJ1-2, with TRBD1 matching over 9 bases. Germline V CDR1 and CDR2: SQVTM, ANQGSEA. This CDR3 spans 13 amino acids. V lost 4 bases and J lost 5; bases outside the gene matches: 5. CDR3 region: CSVARTGEYGYTF. CDR3 coding DNA: TGCAGCGTTGCAAGGACAGGGGAATATGGCTACACCTTC.

The chain recombines TRBV29-1 with TRBJ2-7, with TRBD1 as a possible D gene (6 bases). The CDR3 extends over 15 amino acids. Germline loops: CDR1 SQVTM, CDR2 ANQGSEA. Deletions cut 1 base from V and 1 base from J, with 14 bases between. The CDR3 DNA follows: TGCAGCGTTGAAGGATACCGACAGGAATCCTACGAGCAGTACTTC. Translated: CSVEGYRQESYEQYF.

J is TRBJ1-4 and V is TRBV20-1, with TRBD1 matching over 9 bases. The CDR3 length is 11 residues. The trim removed 6 bases at V and 8 bases at J, leaving 1 base unmatched. Germline CDR1 and CDR2: DFQATT and SNEGSKA (reference sequence). CDR3 DNA: TGCAGTGCAGACAGGGGGGAAAAACTGTTTTTT. As protein: CSADRGEKLFF.

This rearrangement joins TRBV14 to TRBJ2-7, with TRBD1 matching over 8 bases. Germline CDR1 SGHDN, CDR2 FVKESK. The CDR3 has 14 amino acids. The ends lost 3 bases at V and 3 bases at J; junction bases unmatched: 4. The CDR3 DNA sequence: TGTGCCAGCAGCCAGGCTGGGACAGGCTACGAGCAGTACTTC. Protein product: CASSQAGTGYEQYF.

This clone was observed a few times. V and J are TRBV29-1 and TRBJ2-4; TRBD2 aligns across 16 bases. The germline V gene has CDR1 SQVTM and CDR2 ANQGSEA. The trim removed 6 bases at V and 8 bases at J, leaving 10 bases unmatched. There are 16 residues in the CDR3. CDR3 loop: CSVVGTSGGAGDIQYF. As DNA, the CDR3 is TGCAGCGTAGTTGGGACTAGCGGGGGGGCCGGGGACATTCAGTACTTC.

The J gene is TRBJ2-3, the V gene TRBV28; D uncertain. Germline-derived CDR1 and CDR2 are MDHEN and SYDVKM. This CDR3 region has 13 residues. V lost 2 bases, J lost 1 base, and 4 bases lay in between. CDR3 residues: CASSLIGTDTQYF. The CDR3 DNA reads as TGTGCCAGCAGTTTAATAGGCACAGATACGCAGTATTTT.

The V call is TRBV6-1, the J call TRBJ2-6; D call uncertain. CDR1 is MNHNS and CDR2 is SASEGT in the germline V gene. Trimming took 7 bases from V and 0 from J, leaving 7 bases between them. This CDR3 is 14 amino acids long. In DNA, the CDR3 is TGTGCCAGCAAGCTAATCTCTGGGGCCAACGTCCTGACTTTC. It codes for CASKLISGANVLTF.

The V gene is TRBV11-2, the J gene TRBJ1-3; D gene ambiguous. The CDR3 spans 16 residues. Germline CDR1 and CDR2: SGHAT and FQNNGV. The V gene lost 0 bases and the J gene lost 0 bases, with 9 bases spanning the gap. Here the CDR3 reads CASSLDLPSSGNTIYF. The CDR3 nucleotides read TGTGCCAGCAGCTTAGATCTTCCGAGCTCTGGAAACACCATATATTTT.

The rearrangement links TRBV7-9 to TRBJ2-7, with D possibly being TRBD1 (6 bases). The CDR3 length is 12 residues. CDR1 SEHNR and CDR2 FQNEAQ come from the germline V gene (reference sequence). Trimming took 8 bases from V and 7 from J, leaving 15 bases between them. The CDR3 DNA sequence: TGTGCCAGCTGGGGGCCCTCGGGGGAGCAGTACTTC. This gives the protein CASWGPSGEQYF.

The CDR3 DNA sequence: TGTGCCAGCAGTGAAGCTTGGGCCGACACTGAAGCTTTCTTT. This gives the protein CASSEAWADTEAFF. The chain employs TRBV2 and TRBJ1-1; D remains ambiguous. CDR3 length: 14 residues. V dropped 0 bases and J dropped 3 bases, with 8 bases sitting between them. Germline values: CDR1 SNHLY, CDR2 FYNNEI.

The chain carries TRBV30 and TRBJ1-2; D gene uncertain. V was trimmed by 4 bases and J by 2 bases, leaving 20 bases between them. This CDR3 has 16 residues. Germline V gene lookup returns CDR1 GTSNPN and CDR2 SVGIG (reference sequence). This chain's CDR3 is CAWTVRGIRWNYGYTF. The DNA of the CDR3 is TGTGCCTGGACTGTGCGGGGTATAAGGTGGAACTATGGCTACACCTTC. Complete variable domain (other parts from reference TRBV30 and TRBJ1-2): SQTIHQWPATLVQPVGSPLSLECTVEGTSNPNLYWYRQAAGRGLQLLFYSVGIGQISSEVPQNLSASRPQDRQFILSSKKLLLSDSGFYLCAWTVRGIRWNYGYTFGSGTRLTVV.

Note on this clone: One end of the junction fails to match germline, which may point to a read error. The gene calls are TRBV10-2 and TRBJ2-2; 11 bases line up with TRBD1. CDR3 length: 13 residues. The germline CDR1 and CDR2 sequences are WSHSY and SAAADI. The CDR3 coding sequence is TGCGCCAGCACGGACAGGGGGCATCGGGGAGCTGTTTTT. Translating it yields CASTDRGHRGAVF.

The chain joins TRBV28 to TRBJ2-7; TRBD2 matches 10 bases. This CDR3 is built from 14 residues. Germline CDR1 and CDR2: MDHEN and SYDVKM. The V gene end was trimmed by 2 bases and the J gene end by 2 bases; junction bases not matched to a gene: 0. The CDR3 reads CASSLGTSAYEQYF. The CDR3 region has the DNA TGTGCCAGCAGTTTAGGGACTAGCGCCTACGAGCAGTACTTC.

The chain combines TRBV19 with TRBJ1-1; TRBD1 is a possible D gene (5 bases). V lost 5 bases and J 3 bases, leaving 10 bases between the germline ends. This CDR3 has 13 residues. Germline V CDR1 and CDR2: LNHDA, SQIVND (reference sequence). The CDR3 reads CASSGRGDTEAFF. CDR3 nucleotide sequence: TGTGCCAGTAGTGGGAGGGGAGACACTGAAGCTTTCTTT.

This clone was seen a handful of times. This chain joins TRBV9 and TRBJ2-3; D may be TRBD2 (5 bases). CDR1 is SGDLS and CDR2 is YYNGEE in the germline V gene. V was pared by 2 bases and J by 0 bases, with 7 bases between. This CDR3 region has 14 residues. This CDR3 reads CASSVDSSTDTQYF. DNA for the CDR3: TGTGCCAGCAGCGTGGACTCTAGCACAGATACGCAGTATTTT. The variable domain in full, with the rest retrieved from reference TRBV9 and TRBJ2-3, is DSGVTQTPKHLITATGQRVTLRCSPRSGDLSVYWYQQSLDQGLQFLIQYYNGEERAKGNILERFSAQQFPDLHSELNLSSLELGDSALYFCASSVDSSTDTQYFGPGTRLTVL.

The V call is TRBV7-9, the J call TRBJ2-5; 7 bases line up with TRBD1. Trimming removed 4 bases from V and 5 bases from J; junction bases left unmatched: 7. CDR1 is SEHNR and CDR2 is FQNEAQ in the germline V gene (reference sequence). The CDR3 contains 14 residues. DNA of the CDR3: TGTGCCAGCAGCTCAAAAGGGGGCGATGAGACCCAGTACTTC. Its translation: CASSSKGGDETQYF.

The V gene is TRBV5-4, the J gene TRBJ2-5; 10 bases are shared with TRBD1. Per the germline V gene, CDR1 is SGHNT and CDR2 is YYREEE (reference sequence). The CDR3 consists of 16 residues. V was clipped by 4 bases and J by 0 bases; unmatched bases: 6. As DNA, the CDR3 is TGTGCCAGCAGCCGGCGGGACAGGGGTTACCAAGAGACCCAGTACTTC. Residues: CASSRRDRGYQETQYF. The whole variable domain, filled in from reference TRBV5-4 and TRBJ2-5, reads ETGVTQSPTHLIKTRGQQVTLRCSSQSGHNTVSWYQQALGQGPQFIFQYYREEENGRGNFPPRFSGLQFPNYSSELNVNALELDDSALYLCASSRRDRGYQETQYFGPGTRLLVL.

This chain uses TRBV7-2 with TRBJ2-3; 9 bases agree with TRBD1. The CDR3 is made up of 14 amino acids. Losses at the gene ends were 5 bases for V and 3 bases for J; bases not matched to a gene: 3. From germline, CDR1 is SGHTA and CDR2 FQGNSA. The CDR3 region is CASSKQGATDTQYF. In nucleotides, the CDR3 is TGTGCCAGCAGCAAACAGGGGGCAACAGATACGCAGTATTTT. The complete variable domain, with remaining parts taken from reference TRBV7-2 and TRBJ2-3, reads GAGVSQSPSNKVTEKGKDVELRCDPISGHTALYWYRQSLGQGLEFLIYFQGNSAPDKSGLPSDRFSAERTGGSVSTLTIQRTQQEDSAVYLCASSKQGATDTQYFGPGTRLTVL.